A selection of T cell receptor beta chains follows, all from one sample in a study of T cell repertoires in cytomegalovirus infection. These TCRs are of unknown antigen specificity. TCRdb fed the reads into MiXCR, producing one record per CDR3 protein. In the table there are 900,000 to 950,000 distinct CDR3 sequences, roughly 30% of which are singletons. This sample comprised cultured CD8+ T cells from PBMCs, obtained from culture after CMV antigen stimulation. These receptors originate from a human donor in good health (CMV status not recorded). Some clones in this sample may be carry-over from other donors' samples. Each CDR3 is given without its conserved first and last residue.

j_call | v_call | cdr3_aa
TRBJ2-5 | TRBV7-9 | ASSSGLAATQY
TRBJ1-6 | TRBV27 | ASSLSSSSPLH
TRBJ1-1 | TRBV7-9 | ASTHRDTKTEAF
TRBJ2-1 | TRBV7-9 | ASSLVLRLAGEYNEQF
TRBJ2-6 | TRBV12-3/TRBV12-4 | ARFGTGGRANVLT
TRBJ2-3 | TRBV7-6 | ASSHGGGTDTQY
TRBJ1-5 | TRBV28 | ASSLVSDLNQPQH
TRBJ2-2 | TRBV7-9 | ASSLASPGELF
TRBJ2-1 | TRBV14 | ASSQVWFRLGYNEQF
TRBJ2-2 | TRBV24-1 | ATSTVGTGELF
TRBJ2-2 | TRBV2 | ASNGQGRNTGELF
TRBJ2-3 | TRBV7-2 | ASSLNQRDTQY
TRBJ2-5 | TRBV7-6 | ASSSWDVYQETQY
TRBJ2-7 | TRBV7-2 | ASSLDDSTYEQY
TRBJ2-7 | TRBV2 | ASSESRDSYEQY